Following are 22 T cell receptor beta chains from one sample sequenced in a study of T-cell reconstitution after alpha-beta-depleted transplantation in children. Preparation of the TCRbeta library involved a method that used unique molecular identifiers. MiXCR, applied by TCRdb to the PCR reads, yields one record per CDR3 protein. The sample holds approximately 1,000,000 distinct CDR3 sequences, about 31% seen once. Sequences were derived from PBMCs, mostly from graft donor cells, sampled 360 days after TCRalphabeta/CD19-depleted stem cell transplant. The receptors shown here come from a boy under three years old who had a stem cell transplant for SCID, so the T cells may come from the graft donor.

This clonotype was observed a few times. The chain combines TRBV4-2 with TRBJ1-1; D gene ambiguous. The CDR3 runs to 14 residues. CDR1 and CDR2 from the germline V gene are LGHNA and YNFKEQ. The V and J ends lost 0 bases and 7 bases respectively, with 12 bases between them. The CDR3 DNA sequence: TGTGCCAGCAGCCAAGATGGAGTCGGACGTGAAGCTTTCTTT. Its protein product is CASSQDGVGREAFF.

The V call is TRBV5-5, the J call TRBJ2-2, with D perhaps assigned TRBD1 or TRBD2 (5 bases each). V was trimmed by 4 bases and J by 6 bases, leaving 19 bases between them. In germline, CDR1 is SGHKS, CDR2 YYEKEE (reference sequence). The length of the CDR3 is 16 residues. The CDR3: CASSGEGHRWPGELFF. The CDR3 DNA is TGTGCCAGCAGCGGAGAGGGGCACCGATGGCCCGGGGAGCTGTTTTTT.

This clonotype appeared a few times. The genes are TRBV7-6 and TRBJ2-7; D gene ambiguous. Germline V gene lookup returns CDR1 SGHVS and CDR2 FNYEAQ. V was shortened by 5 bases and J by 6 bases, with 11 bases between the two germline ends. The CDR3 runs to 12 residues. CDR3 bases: TGTGCCAGCAGCCGCTCCTTCGGCGAGCAGTACTTC. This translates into CASSRSFGEQYF.

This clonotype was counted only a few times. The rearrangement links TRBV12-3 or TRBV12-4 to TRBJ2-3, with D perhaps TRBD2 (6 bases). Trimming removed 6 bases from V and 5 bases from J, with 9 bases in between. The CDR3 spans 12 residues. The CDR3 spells CASSDGGDTQYF. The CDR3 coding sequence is TGTGCCAGCAGCGACGGGGGAGATACGCAGTATTTT.

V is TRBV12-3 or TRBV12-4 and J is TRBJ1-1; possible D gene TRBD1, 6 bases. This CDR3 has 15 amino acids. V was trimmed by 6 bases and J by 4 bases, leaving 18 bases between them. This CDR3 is CASRPHLQGPTEAFF. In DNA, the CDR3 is TGTGCCAGCAGGCCACACTTACAGGGACCCACTGAAGCTTTCTTT.

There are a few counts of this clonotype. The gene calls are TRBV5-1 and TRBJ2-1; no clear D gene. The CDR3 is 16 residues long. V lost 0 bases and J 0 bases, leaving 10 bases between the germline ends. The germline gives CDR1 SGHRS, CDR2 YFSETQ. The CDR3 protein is CASSLAAPSSYNEQFF. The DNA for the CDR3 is TGCGCCAGCAGCTTGGCCGCACCGAGCTCCTACAATGAGCAGTTCTTC.

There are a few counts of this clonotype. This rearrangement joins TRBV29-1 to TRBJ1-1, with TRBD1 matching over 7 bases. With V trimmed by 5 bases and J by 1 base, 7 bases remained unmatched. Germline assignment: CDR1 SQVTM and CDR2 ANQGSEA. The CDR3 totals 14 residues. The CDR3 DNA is TGCAGCGTTCCTACAGGGGTCTGGAACACTGAAGCTTTCTTT. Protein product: CSVPTGVWNTEAFF.

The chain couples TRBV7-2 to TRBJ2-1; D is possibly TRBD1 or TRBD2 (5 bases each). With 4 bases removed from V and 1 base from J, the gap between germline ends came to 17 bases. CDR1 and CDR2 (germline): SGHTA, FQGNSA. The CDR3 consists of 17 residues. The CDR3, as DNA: TGTGCCAGCAGCTCGGTTGTGTGGGGGTCGTCCTACAATGAGCAGTTCTTC. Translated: CASSSVVWGSSYNEQFF.

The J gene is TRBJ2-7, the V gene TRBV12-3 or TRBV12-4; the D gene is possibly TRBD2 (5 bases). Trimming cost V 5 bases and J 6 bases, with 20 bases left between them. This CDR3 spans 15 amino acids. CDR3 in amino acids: CASSHKQRPGSEQYF. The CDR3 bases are TGTGCCAGCAGTCATAAGCAGAGGCCGGGATCCGAGCAGTACTTC.

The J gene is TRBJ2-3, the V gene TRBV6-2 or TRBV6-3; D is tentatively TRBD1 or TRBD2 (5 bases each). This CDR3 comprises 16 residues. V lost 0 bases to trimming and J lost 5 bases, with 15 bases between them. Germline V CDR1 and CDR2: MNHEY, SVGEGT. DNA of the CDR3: TGTGCCAGCAGTTACTCGGGGCTAGCCGGCCAAGATACGCAGTATTTT. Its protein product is CASSYSGLAGQDTQYF.

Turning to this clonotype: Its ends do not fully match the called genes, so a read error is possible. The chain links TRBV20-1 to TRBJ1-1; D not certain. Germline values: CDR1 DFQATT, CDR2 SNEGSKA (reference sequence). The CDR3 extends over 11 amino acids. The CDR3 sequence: CSARYSAEALF. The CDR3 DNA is TGCAGTGCTAGATACAGCGCAGAAGCTTTATTT.

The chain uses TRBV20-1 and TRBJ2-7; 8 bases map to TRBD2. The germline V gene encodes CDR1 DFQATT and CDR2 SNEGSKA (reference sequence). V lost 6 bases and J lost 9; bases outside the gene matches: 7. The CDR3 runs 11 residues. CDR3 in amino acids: CSAPGGVGQYF. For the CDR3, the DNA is TGCAGTGCCCCCGGGGGGGTCGGGCAGTACTTC.

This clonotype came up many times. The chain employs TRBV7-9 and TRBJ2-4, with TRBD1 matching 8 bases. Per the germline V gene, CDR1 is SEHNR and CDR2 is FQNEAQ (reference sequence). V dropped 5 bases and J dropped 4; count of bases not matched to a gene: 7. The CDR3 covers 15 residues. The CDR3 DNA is TGTGCCAGCAGCGAAGGGACAGGAGGGAAAAACATTCAGTACTTC. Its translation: CASSEGTGGKNIQYF. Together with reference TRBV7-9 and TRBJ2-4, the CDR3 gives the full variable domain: DTGVSQNPRHKITKRGQNVTFRCDPISEHNRLYWYRQTLGQGPEFLTYFQNEAQLEKSRLLSDRFSAERPKGSFSTLEIQRTEQGDSAMYLCASSEGTGGKNIQYFGAGTRLSVL.

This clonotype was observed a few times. CDR3 loop: CAISEIQRGGSRNEQFF. CDR3 in DNA: TGTGCCATCAGTGAGATCCAGCGGGGGGGAAGTAGGAATGAGCAGTTCTTC. The V gene is TRBV10-3, the J gene TRBJ2-1, with 10 bases fitting TRBD2. V was clipped by 2 bases and J by 7 bases; unmatched bases: 11. Germline CDR1 ENHRY, CDR2 SYGVKD. The CDR3 covers 17 residues.

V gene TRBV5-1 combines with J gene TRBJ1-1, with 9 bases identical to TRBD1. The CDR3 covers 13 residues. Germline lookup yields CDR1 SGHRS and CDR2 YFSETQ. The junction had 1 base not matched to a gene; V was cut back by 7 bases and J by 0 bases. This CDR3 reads CASHRGLNTEAFF. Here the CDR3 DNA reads TGCGCCAGCCACAGGGGGCTGAACACTGAAGCTTTCTTT.

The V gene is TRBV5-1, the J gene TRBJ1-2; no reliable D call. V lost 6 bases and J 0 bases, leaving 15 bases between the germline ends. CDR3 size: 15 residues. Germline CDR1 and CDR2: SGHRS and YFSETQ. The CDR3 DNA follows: TGCGCCAGCACTAGTGCGGAACTAGCTAACTATGGCTACACCTTC. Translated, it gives CASTSAELANYGYTF.

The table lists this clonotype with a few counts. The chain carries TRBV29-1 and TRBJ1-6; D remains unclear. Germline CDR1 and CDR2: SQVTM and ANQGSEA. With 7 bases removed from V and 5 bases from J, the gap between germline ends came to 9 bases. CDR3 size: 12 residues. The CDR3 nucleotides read TGCAGCGGTGGGCAAGATAATTCACCCCTCCACTTT. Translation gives CSGGQDNSPLHF.

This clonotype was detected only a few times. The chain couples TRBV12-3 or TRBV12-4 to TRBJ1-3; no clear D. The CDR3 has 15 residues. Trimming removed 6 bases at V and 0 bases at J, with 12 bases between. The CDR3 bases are TGTGCCAGCAGCTTACGGATAAGCTCTGGAAACACCATATATTTT. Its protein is CASSLRISSGNTIYF.

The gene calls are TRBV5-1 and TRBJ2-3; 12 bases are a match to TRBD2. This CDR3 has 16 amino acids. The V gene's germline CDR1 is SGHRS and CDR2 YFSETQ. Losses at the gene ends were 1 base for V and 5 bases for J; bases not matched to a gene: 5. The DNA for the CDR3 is TGCGCCAGCAGCTTGACTAGCGGGGGGTTAAGAGATACGCAGTATTTT. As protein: CASSLTSGGLRDTQYF.

The CDR3 loop is CASSFPIGGETQYF. The CDR3 bases are TGTGCCAGCAGCTTCCCCATAGGGGGAGAGACCCAGTACTTC. This chain connects TRBV5-5 to TRBJ2-5; tentatively, D is TRBD1 (6 bases). The V gene lost 2 bases and the J gene lost 4 bases, with 12 bases spanning the gap. Germline values: CDR1 SGHKS, CDR2 YYEKEE (reference sequence). The CDR3 totals 14 residues.

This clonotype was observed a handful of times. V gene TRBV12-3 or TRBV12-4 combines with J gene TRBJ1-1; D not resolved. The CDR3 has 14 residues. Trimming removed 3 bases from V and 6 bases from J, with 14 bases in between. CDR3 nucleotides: TGTGCCAGCAGTTTGAAAGTAGGGAGGGCTGAAGCTTTCTTT. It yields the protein CASSLKVGRAEAFF.

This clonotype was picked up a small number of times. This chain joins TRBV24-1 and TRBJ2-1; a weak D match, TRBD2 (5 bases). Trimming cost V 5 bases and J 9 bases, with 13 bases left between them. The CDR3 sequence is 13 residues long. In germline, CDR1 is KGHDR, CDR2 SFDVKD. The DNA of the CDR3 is TGTGCCACCAGTGCGGGAACTAATAGTGAGCAGTTCTTC. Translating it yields CATSAGTNSEQFF.